Each of the 26 T cell receptor beta chains below was sequenced from the same sample in a study of T cell responses to AZD1222 COVID-19 vaccine. Profiled with immunoSEQ multiplex PCR; TCRdb holds only in-frame clones, not every one. The data show about 130,000 clones, about 90% seen once. The sequencing here drew on peripheral blood, taken on day 0 of MenACWY control vaccination. The receptors derive from an adult in good health.

V gene TRBV19 combines with J gene TRBJ1-1; TRBD1 might be the D (6 bases). CDR1 is LNHDA and CDR2 is SQIVND in the germline V gene (reference sequence). This CDR3 has 13 amino acids. The V end lost 6 bases, the J end lost 5 bases, and 13 bases lay between the germline ends. The CDR3 reads CASRWGPGTEAFF. CDR3 bases: TGTGCCAGTAGATGGGGGCCGGGGACTGAAGCTTTCTTT.

This chain uses TRBV5-6 with TRBJ2-4; unclear D gene. V was shortened by 0 bases and J by 0 bases, with 16 bases between the two germline ends. CDR1 SGHDT and CDR2 YYEEEE come from the germline V gene. This CDR3 contains 18 residues. CDR3 nucleotides: TGTGCCAGCAGCTTGGCGTTCCGGGCCCAAATAGCCAAAAACATTCAGTACTTC. Encoded protein: CASSLAFRAQIAKNIQYF.

The chain uses TRBV6-6 and TRBJ2-1; possible D gene TRBD2, 5 bases. In germline, CDR1 is MNHNY, CDR2 SVGAGI (reference sequence). V lost 7 bases and J 4 bases, leaving 11 bases between the germline ends. The CDR3 loop spans 13 amino acids. CDR3 amino acids: CASIDYGYNEQFF. DNA for the CDR3: TGTGCCAGCATTGACTACGGGTACAATGAGCAGTTCTTC.

This chain connects TRBV28 to TRBJ2-5, with 7 bases matching TRBD1. Germline loops: CDR1 MDHEN, CDR2 SYDVKM. The CDR3 runs to 14 residues. The V and J ends lost 6 bases and 5 bases, in that order; junction bases with no gene match: 9. CDR3 coding DNA: TGTGCCAGCAGGACGACAGGGTTTGAGGAGACCCAGTACTTC. This codes for CASRTTGFEETQYF.

The chain joins TRBV5-1 to TRBJ2-1, with TRBD2 matching 7 bases. From germline, CDR1 is SGHRS and CDR2 YFSETQ. The V segment lost 6 bases and the J segment 2 bases; nucleotides outside the gene matches: 5. This CDR3 spans 14 amino acids. CDR3 nucleotide sequence: TGCGCCAGCAACCGGGACTATGCCTACAATGAGCAGTTCTTC. This sequence encodes CASNRDYAYNEQFF.

This rearrangement joins TRBV16 to TRBJ2-1, with D unclear. This CDR3 has 15 amino acids. Looked up from germline, CDR1 is KGHSY and CDR2 is FQNENV. The V and J ends lost 2 bases and 1 base respectively, with 9 bases between them. The CDR3 region is CASSQGLESYNEQFF. The CDR3 nucleotides read TGTGCCAGCAGCCAAGGGCTAGAATCCTACAATGAGCAGTTCTTC.

This sequence joins TRBV6-5 and TRBJ1-2; TRBD1 is a possible D gene (6 bases). The germline gives CDR1 MNHEY, CDR2 SVGAGI. The CDR3 runs to 12 residues. Trimming took off 5 bases at V and 5 bases at J, with 9 bases between the two ends. This CDR3 reads CASSNQGYGYTF. The CDR3 coding sequence is TGTGCCAGCAGTAACCAGGGGTATGGCTACACCTTC.

This clone is a singleton in its sample. The chain links TRBV2 to TRBJ2-5, with 9 bases aligning to TRBD1. Per germline, CDR1 SNHLY and CDR2 FYNNEI. V gave up 7 bases and J gave up 0 bases; unmatched junction bases: 6. This CDR3 has 15 amino acids. This CDR3 reads CASTKTGGYQETQYF. CDR3 bases: TGTGCCAGCACCAAGACAGGGGGGTACCAAGAGACCCAGTACTTC.

The table lists this clone with a count of one. The J gene is TRBJ1-1, the V gene TRBV27; no clear D gene. From germline, CDR1 is MNHEY and CDR2 SMNVEV (reference sequence). The CDR3 covers 11 residues. V was trimmed by 6 bases and J by 6 bases, leaving 8 bases between them. This CDR3 is CASRYRAEAFF. CDR3 sequence (DNA): TGTGCCAGCAGGTACCGGGCTGAAGCTTTCTTT.

The chain couples TRBV14 to TRBJ2-5; D is perhaps TRBD1 (5 bases). The CDR3 sequence is 14 residues long. Per germline, CDR1 SGHDN and CDR2 FVKESK. Trimming cost V 1 base and J 6 bases, with 12 bases left between them. Here the CDR3 DNA reads TGTGCCAGCAGCCAAGGGGGCGGACGGCAGACCCAGTACTTC. It is translated as CASSQGGGRQTQYF.

The gene calls are TRBV16 and TRBJ2-7, with 9 bases identical to TRBD1. The CDR3 is 15 amino acids. V was clipped by 4 bases and J by 4 bases; unmatched bases: 8. Germline-derived CDR1 and CDR2 are KGHSY and FQNENV. In DNA form, the CDR3 reads TGTGCCAGCAGCCCGACTACAGGGGGCGGTTACGAGCAGTACGTC. Translated: CASSPTTGGGYEQYV.

The V call is TRBV6-2 or TRBV6-3, the J call TRBJ2-1, with 10 bases that match TRBD1. V gave up 6 bases and J gave up 2 bases; unmatched junction bases: 7. The CDR3 contains 16 residues. CDR1 MNHEY and CDR2 SVGEGT come from the germline V gene. Here the CDR3 reads CASSPTGTGAYNEQFF. Here the CDR3 DNA reads TGTGCCAGCAGCCCGACCGGGACAGGGGCCTACAATGAGCAGTTCTTC.

The CDR3 sequence: CASMASLSGANVLTF. DNA for the CDR3: TGTGCCAGCATGGCCAGCCTCTCTGGGGCCAACGTCCTGACTTTC. The rearrangement joins TRBV2 to TRBJ2-6; D remains ambiguous. CDR3 length: 15 residues. The germline V and J ends were trimmed by 7 bases and 0 bases, with 10 bases remaining between them. Germline values: CDR1 SNHLY, CDR2 FYNNEI.

The V call is TRBV12-3 or TRBV12-4, the J call TRBJ2-2, with 8 bases identical to TRBD1. The CDR3 totals 13 residues. The junction had 6 bases not matched to a gene; V was cut back by 10 bases and J by 5 bases. In nucleotides, the CDR3 is TGTGCCACCAAGACAGGGGAGACCGGGGAGCTGTTTTTT. Its translation is CATKTGETGELFF.

This clone was seen more than once but under ten times. The rearrangement links TRBV27 to TRBJ1-3; D is possibly TRBD1 (5 bases). Trimming cost V 3 bases and J 4 bases, with 10 bases left between them. Per the germline V gene, CDR1 is MNHEY and CDR2 is SMNVEV (reference sequence). This CDR3 contains 14 residues. The chain's CDR3 is CASSFKGPGNTIYF. In DNA form, the CDR3 reads TGTGCCAGCAGTTTTAAGGGGCCCGGAAACACCATATATTTT.

The chain links TRBV7-2 to TRBJ2-1, with 10 bases lining up with TRBD2. V trimming: 3 bases; J trimming: 6 bases; junction bases outside the gene matches: 5. This CDR3 contains 15 residues. Germline CDR1 and CDR2: SGHTA and FQGNSA. CDR3 sequence: CASSFLSGGLNEQFF. The CDR3 nucleotides are TGTGCCAGCAGCTTCCTTAGCGGGGGGCTCAATGAGCAGTTCTTC.

The chain joins TRBV5-6 to TRBJ2-2; D might be TRBD2 (6 bases). The germline V gene has CDR1 SGHDT and CDR2 YYEEEE. The CDR3 is made up of 12 amino acids. V was shortened by 7 bases and J by 6 bases, with 10 bases between the two germline ends. The CDR3 protein is CASAKRAGELFF. For the CDR3, the DNA is TGTGCCAGCGCGAAGCGGGCCGGGGAGCTGTTTTTT.

The CDR3 reads CASSGRQGLGYGYTF. DNA of the CDR3: TGTGCCAGCAGCGGAAGACAGGGCCTGGGCTATGGCTACACCTTC. The J gene is TRBJ1-2, the V gene TRBV3-1 (or the pseudogene TRBV3-2); 7 bases line up with TRBD1. The CDR3 has 15 amino acids. From germline, CDR1 is LGHDT and CDR2 YNNKEL (reference sequence). Unmatched junction bases numbered 10, after V lost 5 bases and J lost 4 bases.

The chain combines TRBV6-2 or TRBV6-3 with TRBJ2-5; D is possibly TRBD1 or TRBD2 (5 bases each). The CDR3 runs to 18 residues. Per germline, CDR1 MNHEY and CDR2 SVGEGT. Trimming shortened V by 2 bases and J by 5 bases, and 24 bases separated the two germline ends. CDR3 DNA: TGTGCCAGCAGTTACCCGGAGGCGTGGGGCGCGGGCCTGGAGACCCAGTACTTC. Translating gives CASSYPEAWGAGLETQYF.

This chain connects TRBV30 to TRBJ2-6, with a tentative D call TRBD1 (5 bases). V shed 2 bases and J shed 1 base, with 21 bases lying between them. CDR3 size: 19 residues. Germline V lookup: CDR1 GTSNPN, CDR2 SVGIG (reference sequence). DNA for the CDR3: TGTGCCTGGAGTAACATACAGGTCCCCTCCTTATCTGGGGCCAACGTCCTGACTTTC. Encoded protein: CAWSNIQVPSLSGANVLTF.

V gene TRBV28 combines with J gene TRBJ2-1; no reliable D call. This CDR3 spans 13 amino acids. Trimming shortened V by 10 bases and J by 2 bases, and 12 bases separated the two germline ends. From germline, CDR1 is MDHEN and CDR2 SYDVKM. CDR3 region: CATLLATYNEQFF. The CDR3 DNA reads as TGTGCCACCCTATTAGCTACCTACAATGAGCAGTTCTTC.

This rearrangement joins TRBV7-8 to TRBJ1-2; unclear D gene. V was cut by 1 base and J by 2 bases, with 8 bases left in between. Germline values: CDR1 SGHVS, CDR2 FQNEAQ. The CDR3 runs 14 residues. The CDR3: CASSLVQENYGYTF. The CDR3 region has the DNA TGTGCCAGCAGCTTAGTCCAGGAAAACTATGGCTACACCTTC. The full variable domain, its missing parts supplied by reference TRBV7-8 and TRBJ1-2, is GAGVSQSPRYKVAKRGQDVALRCDPISGHVSLFWYQQALGQGPEFLTYFQNEAQLDKSGLPSDRFFAERPEGSVSTLKIQRTQQEDSAVYLCASSLVQENYGYTFGSGTRLTVV.

This chain links TRBV9 with TRBJ2-1; D gene ambiguous. The CDR3 length is 12 residues. Trimming took 4 bases from V and 5 from J, leaving 7 bases between them. From germline, CDR1 is SGDLS and CDR2 YYNGEE. The CDR3 DNA reads as TGTGCCAGCAGCCCTCAACACAATGAGCAGTTCTTC. It translates to CASSPQHNEQFF. Drawing the rest from reference TRBV9 and TRBJ2-1, the complete variable domain is DSGVTQTPKHLITATGQRVTLRCSPRSGDLSVYWYQQSLDQGLQFLIQYYNGEERAKGNILERFSAQQFPDLHSELNLSSLELGDSALYFCASSPQHNEQFFGPGTRLTVL.

This rearrangement joins TRBV7-2 to TRBJ1-5; D remains unclear. Trimming left V 5 bases short and J 1 base short, with 9 bases between. The germline V gene has CDR1 SGHTA and CDR2 FQGNSA. The CDR3 runs 14 residues. This CDR3 is CASSPFGSNQPQHF. The CDR3, as DNA: TGTGCCAGCAGCCCCTTTGGGAGCAATCAGCCCCAGCATTTT.

The chain recombines TRBV5-6 with TRBJ2-2; the match to TRBD1 covers 9 bases. V shed 5 bases and J 7 bases; nucleotides not matched to a gene: 18. CDR3 size: 18 residues. CDR1 is SGHDT and CDR2 is YYEEEE in the germline V gene. CDR3 sequence (DNA): TGTGCCAGCAGGTTCCGGAGGGGGACAGGGAGAGTTGTCGGGGAGCTGTTTTTT. Translating it yields CASRFRRGTGRVVGELFF.

This chain uses TRBV14 with TRBJ2-4; D is undetermined. This CDR3 region has 13 residues. Germline V gene sequence: CDR1 SGHDN, CDR2 FVKESK. With 5 bases removed from V and 5 bases from J, the gap between germline ends came to 10 bases. The CDR3 nucleotides are TGTGCCAGCAGCTTTGCTGGGGAAAACATTCAGTACTTC. This encodes CASSFAGENIQYF.